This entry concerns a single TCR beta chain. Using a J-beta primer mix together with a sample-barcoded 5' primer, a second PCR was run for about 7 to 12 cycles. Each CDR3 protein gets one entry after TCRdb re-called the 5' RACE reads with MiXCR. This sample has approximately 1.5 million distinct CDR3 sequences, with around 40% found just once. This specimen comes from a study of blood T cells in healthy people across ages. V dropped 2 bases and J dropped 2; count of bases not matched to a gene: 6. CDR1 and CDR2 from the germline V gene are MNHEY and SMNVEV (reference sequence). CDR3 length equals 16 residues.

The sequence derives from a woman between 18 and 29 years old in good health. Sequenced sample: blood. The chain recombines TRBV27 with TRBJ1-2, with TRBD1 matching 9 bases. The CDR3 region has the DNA TGTGCCAGCAGTTTACAGGGGACAGGGAGGAACTATGGCTACACCTTC. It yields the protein CASSLQGTGRNYGYTF.